The 24 T cell receptor beta chains presented below share a single source sample, sequenced in a study of T cell responses to AZD1222 COVID-19 vaccine. The table came from immunoSEQ multiplex PCR; TCRdb's copy has only in-frame clones and leaves some out. The sample yields 150,000 to 200,000 clones, around 93% seen once. Sample: peripheral blood, taken on day 0 of AZD1222 vaccination. Every receptor here comes from an adult in good health.

The V gene is TRBV29-1, the J gene TRBJ2-7; 9 bases fit TRBD1. V gave up 3 bases and J gave up 7 bases; unmatched junction bases: 7. From germline, CDR1 is SQVTM and CDR2 ANQGSEA. This CDR3 spans 13 amino acids. CDR3 sequence: CSVEGQGLGEQYF. CDR3 nucleotides: TGCAGCGTTGAGGGACAGGGATTGGGAGAGCAGTACTTC.

This rearrangement joins TRBV11-3 to TRBJ2-3; no reliable D call. Trimming pared 5 bases from V and 2 bases from J, leaving 11 bases between. The germline V gene has CDR1 SGHNT and CDR2 YENEEA. The CDR3 has 14 amino acids. Here the CDR3 DNA reads TGTGCCAGCAGCCCATCCTTGAACACAGATACGCAGTATTTT. Protein sequence: CASSPSLNTDTQYF.

The V gene is TRBV18, the J gene TRBJ1-5, with D perhaps matching TRBD1 (6 bases). Germline-derived CDR1 and CDR2 are KGHSH and LQKENI. This CDR3 region has 15 residues. Trimming removed 4 bases from V and 0 bases from J, with 10 bases in between. As DNA, the CDR3 is TGTGCCAGCTCACGGACAGTGGATAGCAATCAGCCCCAGCATTTT. It yields the protein CASSRTVDSNQPQHF.

The chain couples TRBV6-5 to TRBJ1-5; D not certain. V dropped 0 bases and J dropped 0 bases, with 6 bases sitting between them. This CDR3 region has 15 residues. Germline assignment: CDR1 MNHEY and CDR2 SVGAGI. Here the CDR3 reads CASSYSFPSNQPQHF. CDR3 sequence (DNA): TGTGCCAGCAGTTACTCATTTCCTAGCAATCAGCCCCAGCATTTT.

This rearrangement joins TRBV10-3 to TRBJ2-2, with D perhaps being TRBD1 or TRBD2 (5 bases each). Germline CDR1 ENHRY, CDR2 SYGVKD. The CDR3 runs to 16 residues. Trimming stripped 7 bases from V and 1 base from J, with 16 bases between. CDR3 coding DNA: TGTGCCATCATGGGGGTGGGATCCCTGAACACCGGGGAGCTGTTTTTT. Encoded protein: CAIMGVGSLNTGELFF.

This rearrangement joins TRBV11-2 to TRBJ2-1; either TRBD1 or TRBD2 may fit D (6 bases each). Germline V gene sequence: CDR1 SGHAT, CDR2 FQNNGV. The CDR3 is 13 amino acids. V dropped 1 base and J dropped 9 bases, with 10 bases sitting between them. The CDR3 loop is CASSLAGAGEQFF. The CDR3 DNA is TGTGCCAGCAGCTTAGCGGGGGCGGGTGAGCAGTTCTTC.

The rearrangement links TRBV19 to TRBJ1-1; tentatively, D is TRBD1 (5 bases). This CDR3 contains 11 residues. CDR1 is LNHDA, CDR2 SQIVND, per germline (reference sequence). Trimming pared 8 bases from V and 8 bases from J, leaving 12 bases between. This CDR3 reads CASAWGGEAFF. CDR3 DNA sequence: TGTGCCAGTGCCTGGGGGGGGGAAGCTTTCTTT.

The chain combines TRBV3-1 (or the pseudogene TRBV3-2) with TRBJ1-4; D gene uncertain. From germline, CDR1 is LGHDT and CDR2 YNNKEL (reference sequence). The V end was cut by 6 bases, the J end by 7 bases, with 6 bases between. This CDR3 spans 11 amino acids. CDR3 in amino acids: CASRDLEKLFF. CDR3 nucleotides: TGTGCCAGCAGGGATCTTGAAAAACTGTTTTTT.

The chain combines TRBV7-2 with TRBJ2-5; 7 nucleotides match TRBD1. Germline V lookup: CDR1 SGHTA, CDR2 FQGNSA. V lost 7 bases to trimming and J lost 1 base; unmatched junction nucleotides: 12. This CDR3 spans 16 amino acids. The CDR3 reads CASNLRGTGPQETQYF. The CDR3 DNA sequence: TGTGCCAGCAACCTCAGGGGGACGGGGCCCCAAGAGACCCAGTACTTC.

The V and J genes are TRBV27 and TRBJ1-5, with D maybe TRBD1 (5 bases). Trimming stripped 5 bases from V and 3 bases from J, with 17 bases between. CDR1 is MNHEY, CDR2 SMNVEV, per germline (reference sequence). The CDR3 totals 16 residues. CDR3 sequence (DNA): TGTGCCAGCAGTCCTGAAGGTCGGGGACTCAATCAGCCCCAGCATTTT. Residues: CASSPEGRGLNQPQHF.

The J gene is TRBJ1-3, the V gene TRBV28; no clear D gene. Germline V gene sequence: CDR1 MDHEN, CDR2 SYDVKM. The CDR3 totals 14 residues. Trimming removed 7 bases from V and 0 bases from J, with 10 bases in between. The CDR3 sequence: CASTALTSGNTIYF. The DNA for the CDR3 is TGTGCCAGCACGGCGTTAACCTCTGGAAACACCATATATTTT.

This rearrangement joins TRBV6-5 to TRBJ2-7; perhaps TRBD2 as D (6 bases). Trimming took off 0 bases at V and 2 bases at J, with 11 bases between the two ends. This CDR3 spans 15 amino acids. Looked up from germline, CDR1 is MNHEY and CDR2 is SVGAGI. CDR3: CASSYSVAGPYEQYF. In DNA, the CDR3 is TGTGCCAGCAGTTACTCGGTGGCGGGACCCTACGAGCAGTACTTC.

The chain couples TRBV18 to TRBJ2-3, with TRBD2 identical over 8 bases. Germline values: CDR1 KGHSH, CDR2 LQKENI. The V and J ends lost 4 bases and 2 bases, in that order; junction bases with no gene match: 5. The CDR3 is 15 residues long. The CDR3 DNA reads TGTGCCAGCTCACTAGCGGGACGGGTCACAGATACGCAGTATTTT. As protein: CASSLAGRVTDTQYF.

This chain joins TRBV7-9 and TRBJ1-2; possible D gene TRBD1, 5 bases. The CDR3 runs to 14 residues. CDR1 and CDR2 (germline): SEHNR, FQNEAQ (reference sequence). Trimming stripped 0 bases from V and 6 bases from J, with 11 bases between. CDR3 region: CASSLAGGEDGYTF. The CDR3 DNA follows: TGTGCCAGCAGCTTAGCTGGGGGAGAGGATGGCTACACCTTC.

V and J are TRBV6-2 or TRBV6-3 and TRBJ2-7; 11 bases agree with TRBD2. Germline CDR1 is MNHEY and CDR2 is SVGEGT. Trimming removed 5 bases from V and 1 base from J; junction bases left unmatched: 4. The CDR3 covers 15 residues. CDR3 in DNA: TGTGCCAGCAGTAAAGGGACTAGCGGTTCCTACGAGCAGTACTTC. Protein sequence: CASSKGTSGSYEQYF.

The rearrangement links TRBV6-5 to TRBJ2-1; TRBD2 might be the D (6 bases). CDR3 length equals 14 residues. CDR1 and CDR2 (germline): MNHEY, SVGAGI. V was trimmed by 7 bases and J by 0 bases, leaving 10 bases between them. The CDR3 is CASKGDSSYNEQFF. As DNA, the CDR3 is TGTGCCAGCAAAGGGGACTCCTCCTACAATGAGCAGTTCTTC.

The rearrangement joins TRBV4-3 to TRBJ2-2; D perhaps matches TRBD2 (6 bases). Germline V CDR1 and CDR2: LGHNA, YSLEER. The CDR3 is 17 residues long. V lost 1 base to trimming and J lost 0 bases, with 12 bases between them. The CDR3 reads CASSQGMTGANTGELFF. In DNA form, the CDR3 reads TGCGCCAGCAGCCAAGGGATGACGGGGGCGAACACCGGGGAGCTGTTTTTT.

The chain links TRBV12-3 or TRBV12-4 to TRBJ1-2; D is unclear. The V and J ends lost 4 bases and 7 bases respectively, with 7 bases between them. CDR3 length: 11 amino acids. CDR3 sequence reads: CASSWRSGYTF. Written as DNA, the CDR3 is TGTGCCAGCAGTTGGAGATCTGGCTACACCTTC.

This chain links TRBV7-7 with TRBJ2-3; no definite D call. V was clipped by 2 bases and J by 3 bases, with 12 bases between them. The germline CDR1 and CDR2 sequences are SSHAT and FNYEAQ (reference sequence). This CDR3 is built from 15 residues. CDR3 in amino acids: CASSLTPLGTDTQYF. The CDR3 DNA reads as TGTGCCAGCAGCTTAACCCCGCTAGGGACAGATACGCAGTATTTT.

The rearrangement uses TRBV7-2 and TRBJ2-1, with 13 nucleotides matching TRBD2. V lost 5 bases to trimming and J lost 8 bases; unmatched junction nucleotides: 6. The CDR3 length is 15 residues. CDR1 and CDR2 (germline): SGHTA, FQGNSA. CDR3: CASSATSGGAYEQFF. CDR3 bases: TGTGCCAGCAGCGCAACTAGCGGGGGGGCCTATGAGCAGTTCTTC.

The V call is TRBV21-1, the J call TRBJ2-7; the tabulated D call, TRBD1, remains unverified against the DNA. TRBV21-1 is tagged as a pseudogene. This CDR3 comprises 17 residues. CDR3 sequence reads: CASSKPDPGTTSYEQYF. The DNA of the CDR3 is TGTGCCAGCAGCAAACCCGACCCCGGGACAACCTCCTACGAGCAGTACTTC.

V usage is TRBV3-1 (or the pseudogene TRBV3-2) and J usage is TRBJ1-2; 7 bases map to TRBD1. V was clipped by 5 bases and J by 3 bases; unmatched bases: 3. CDR3 size: 13 residues. Germline CDR1 is LGHDT and CDR2 is YNNKEL (reference sequence). This CDR3 is CASSGRGDYGYTF. CDR3 nucleotides: TGTGCCAGCAGCGGCAGGGGGGACTATGGCTACACCTTC.

The rearrangement joins TRBV10-3 to TRBJ1-3; D not resolved. Trimming took off 4 bases at V and 0 bases at J, with 7 bases between the two ends. CDR1 is ENHRY and CDR2 is SYGVKD in the germline V gene. CDR3 length: 14 amino acids. The DNA of the CDR3 is TGTGCCATCAGTGTAGGAAGCTCTGGAAACACCATATATTTT. Protein sequence: CAISVGSSGNTIYF.

This CDR3 reads CASSQETGWVLTF. DNA of the CDR3: TGCGCCAGCAGCCAGGAGACAGGGTGGGTCCTGACTTTC. The chain employs TRBV4-1 and TRBJ2-6; 7 bases match TRBD1. This CDR3 contains 13 residues. The V gene's germline CDR1 is MGHRA and CDR2 YSYEKL. V shed 3 bases, J shed 13 bases, and the junction held 6 bases outside the gene matches.